This T cell receptor beta chain was obtained from a study of blood T cell repertoires in COVID-19 (dated by TCRdb to the early 2020s). Describing the broader study: Samples from collaborators originated in the United States, Italy and Spain and spanned both the acute and convalescent phases of COVID-19. The prospective study material was composed of cDNA or gDNA derived from T cells, B-cell-depleted T cells, or PBMCs. Deeply sampled blood TCRbeta repertoires from subjects exposed to, actively infected with, or recovered from COVID-19 were included in the dataset. A freely available public database, intended as a resource for researchers studying the immune response to SARS-CoV-2, is where the repertoires were released. The samples were drawn from the first 160 participants of the ongoing ImmuneRACE study and from 950 to 1,500 subjects provided by 6 global collaborators. Nearly every sample came with metadata listing a de-identified subject ID, COVID-19 status, age in years and sex. Where available, HLA class I and class II types were taken from metadata supplied by the sample provider and were not determined by assay-based typing. The full study reports these points: The amount of clinical and demographic metadata varied by source and participant and was provided uncurated.

TCRbeta CDR3 regions were amplified from genomic DNA using the immunoSEQ Assay, a bias-controlled multiplex PCR. Per the original workflow: Nucleated cell counts per sample were estimated from amplification of reference gene primers within the assay. To quantify the absolute abundance of each unique TCRbeta CDR3 rearrangement, sequence reads were collapsed and filtered. For each sample, productive Simpson clonality was calculated as the square root of Simpson's diversity index across productive rearrangements. The immuneACCESS repertoire file appears here via TCRdb, limited to in-frame rearrangements. These files lack a portion of the clones; in checked studies, under half of the deficit traces to unresolved V genes, and the cause of the others is not known. V, J and clone size were drawn from that table, and D and trimming were deduced from the DNA. Within this sample are 350,000 to 400,000 clones, with roughly 90% of them counted one time only. The ten largest make up about 7% of the sample.

One collaborating source in Seattle enrolled patients while the patients were actively infected and followed the patients over time throughout the course of disease. The collaborating institutions used their own protocols to collect whole blood in K2EDTA tubes. Collaborator samples were shipped for TCRbeta analysis as frozen whole blood, isolated PBMCs, or DNA extracted from either sample type. Trimming at the junction amounts to 0 bases on V and 2 bases on J, and the germline ends lie 6 bases apart. The germline V gene supplies CDR1 KGHSH and CDR2 LQKENI. The CDR3 holds 14 amino acids from the cysteine to the phenylalanine. Just CDR3 DNA is preserved here, 42 bases in frame from base 1. The count of this clone is one. This receptor's antigen is unknown. The record has no base qualities; no much larger clone is one base away.

This sequence uses TRBV18 and TRBJ2-3; no D gene is confidently identified. Input material: peripheral blood. The clonotype comes from an older woman with COVID-19, enrolled during active disease. DNA sequence: TGTGCCAGCTCACCACCGGGCTCCACAGATACGCAGTATTTT. The resulting protein is CASSPPGSTDTQYF.